This T cell receptor beta chain was recorded in a study of beta chain features in type 1 diabetes. General study points: TCRB repertoires of naive, central memory and Treg cells appeared more similar among patients than among healthy donors. Moderately but significantly shorter TCRB CDR3s were found in Type 1 diabetes patients in all four CD4+ subsets.

V was clipped by 5 bases and J by 0 bases, with 7 bases between them. This CDR3 region has 13 residues. In germline, CDR1 is SGHTA, CDR2 FQGNSA. Of the isolated RNA, all was reverse transcribed, and so the sequenced material was expressed TCRB transcripts. Data came from immunoSEQ multiplex PCR; TCRdb stores just in-frame clones and leaves some out. The data hold about 13,000 clones, with 40% to 55% observed a single time. This clone was seen a single time. What it binds is not known. This clonotype originated in a man between 18 and 29 years old in good health. The chain employs TRBV7-2 and TRBJ2-5; D might be TRBD1 (6 bases). The material sequenced was stem cell memory CD4+ T cells from blood. The CDR3 DNA reads TGTGCCAGCAGCCGGGACAACCAAGAGACCCAGTACTTC. Protein sequence: CASSRDNQETQYF.